The next 27 T cell receptor beta chains were all read from a single sample in a study of T cell responses to AZD1222 COVID-19 vaccine. Clones were read by immunoSEQ multiplex PCR, and TCRdb kept only the in-frame ones, dropping some. The sample lists 54,000 or so clones; 88% were seen once. Sample: peripheral blood, taken on day 0 of AZD1222 vaccination. These receptor sequences come from an adult in good health.

The genes are TRBV9 and TRBJ1-5; no firm D call. CDR1 SGDLS and CDR2 YYNGEE come from the germline V gene. The V end was cut by 4 bases, the J end by 7 bases, with 15 bases between. The CDR3 runs to 14 residues. CDR3 sequence reads: CASSREGAGQPQHF. The CDR3 DNA is TGTGCCAGCAGCCGTGAGGGAGCTGGGCAGCCCCAGCATTTT.

The CDR3: CASSPTVYSGANVLTF. The CDR3 DNA is TGTGCCAGCTCACCAACAGTATACTCTGGGGCCAACGTCCTGACTTTC. The chain joins TRBV18 to TRBJ2-6; D remains unclear. V was trimmed by 2 bases and J by 0 bases, leaving 8 bases between them. Per germline, CDR1 KGHSH and CDR2 LQKENI. The CDR3 has 16 amino acids.

The J gene is TRBJ2-1, the V gene TRBV9; D is unresolved. Trimming left V 0 bases short and J 1 base short, with 14 bases between. The CDR3 sequence is 17 residues long. Germline CDR1 SGDLS, CDR2 YYNGEE. CDR3 nucleotides: TGTGCCAGCAGCGTAGAGTCCGTAGTTAGGTCCTACAATGAGCAGTTCTTC. Its translation is CASSVESVVRSYNEQFF.

This chain links TRBV29-1 with TRBJ2-2; a weak D match, TRBD2 (6 bases). Germline V lookup: CDR1 SQVTM, CDR2 ANQGSEA. The CDR3 extends over 13 amino acids. Trimming stripped 5 bases from V and 6 bases from J, with 13 bases between. CDR3 bases: TGCAGCGTTCGTACAACTAGCCCCGGGGAGCTGTTTTTT. This gives the protein CSVRTTSPGELFF.

This sequence joins TRBV3-1 (or the pseudogene TRBV3-2) and TRBJ2-1, with 7 bases fitting TRBD2. Germline V gene sequence: CDR1 LGHDT, CDR2 YNNKEL (reference sequence). This CDR3 has 15 residues. Trimming at V came to 1 base and at J to 8 bases, leaving 8 bases not matched to a gene. The CDR3 DNA follows: TGTGCCAGCAGCCAAGGACCGGGGAGGGCGGATGAGCAGTTCTTC. This encodes CASSQGPGRADEQFF.

This chain connects TRBV30 to TRBJ1-1; 11 bases agree with TRBD1. Germline trimming cut 3 bases from V and 6 bases from J; bases unmatched to any gene: 6. The CDR3 contains 14 residues. Germline CDR1 is GTSNPN and CDR2 is SVGIG (reference sequence). Written as DNA, the CDR3 is TGTGCCTGGAGGGACAGGGGGCGCGACGCTGAAGCTTTCTTT. Translated: CAWRDRGRDAEAFF. Combining the CDR3 with reference TRBV30 and TRBJ1-1 gives the whole variable domain SQTIHQWPATLVQPVGSPLSLECTVEGTSNPNLYWYRQAAGRGLQLLFYSVGIGQISSEVPQNLSASRPQDRQFILSSKKLLLSDSGFYLCAWRDRGRDAEAFFGQGTRLTVV.

This chain links TRBV28 with TRBJ2-3; 7 bases agree with TRBD2. CDR1 and CDR2 from the germline V gene are MDHEN and SYDVKM. CDR3 length: 14 amino acids. J lost 6 bases, V lost 2 bases, and 5 bases had no gene match. The CDR3 is CASSLRLAVDTQYF. CDR3 bases: TGTGCCAGCAGTTTAAGGCTAGCGGTTGATACGCAGTATTTT.

The chain combines TRBV7-2 with TRBJ2-3; no reliable D call. The germline V gene has CDR1 SGHTA and CDR2 FQGNSA. The CDR3 is 14 residues long. With 3 bases removed from V and 6 bases from J, the gap between germline ends came to 13 bases. CDR3 region: CASSLDRRADTQYF. Here the CDR3 DNA reads TGTGCCAGCAGCTTGGACCGTCGGGCTGATACGCAGTATTTT. The full variable domain, rest sourced from reference TRBV7-2 and TRBJ2-3, is GAGVSQSPSNKVTEKGKDVELRCDPISGHTALYWYRQSLGQGLEFLIYFQGNSAPDKSGLPSDRFSAERTGGSVSTLTIQRTQQEDSAVYLCASSLDRRADTQYFGPGTRLTVL.

The chain carries TRBV28 and TRBJ2-5; 7 nucleotides agree with TRBD1. Germline CDR1 and CDR2: MDHEN and SYDVKM. The CDR3 contains 15 residues. After removal of 7 bases from V and 5 bases from J, the junction contained 13 bases not matched to a gene. The CDR3 coding sequence is TGTGCCAGCACCTTGGGGGCGACAGGGCCGGAGACCCAGTACTTC. Its translation is CASTLGATGPETQYF.

The V and J genes are TRBV7-9 and TRBJ2-2; TRBD1 is a possible D gene (5 bases). Germline-derived CDR1 and CDR2 are SEHNR and FQNEAQ (reference sequence). The CDR3 consists of 15 residues. Trimming removed 3 bases from V and 4 bases from J, with 12 bases in between. This CDR3 reads CASSLDSGATGELFF. CDR3 nucleotides: TGTGCCAGCAGCTTGGATAGTGGGGCCACCGGGGAGCTGTTTTTT.

The V and J genes are TRBV5-1 and TRBJ2-6; 10 bases line up with TRBD1. Germline V gene lookup returns CDR1 SGHRS and CDR2 YFSETQ. The CDR3 sequence is 19 residues long. Trimming at V came to 0 bases and at J to 0 bases, leaving 6 bases not matched to a gene. CDR3 sequence: CASSLADRGSLSGANVLTF. CDR3 DNA: TGCGCCAGCAGCTTGGCGGACAGGGGGTCTCTCTCTGGGGCCAACGTCCTGACTTTC.

The J gene is TRBJ1-6, the V gene TRBV27; the D is unclear. Per germline, CDR1 MNHEY and CDR2 SMNVEV (reference sequence). The CDR3 runs 16 residues. V dropped 3 bases and J dropped 0 bases, with 9 bases sitting between them. The CDR3 DNA sequence: TGTGCCAGCAGTTTCAGCCAGAGCTCCTATAATTCACCCCTCCACTTT. Translating it yields CASSFSQSSYNSPLHF.

V usage is TRBV23-1 and J usage is TRBJ1-2, with D possibly matching TRBD1 (6 bases). TRBV23-1 is placed among ORFs of uncertain function. The germline V and J ends were trimmed by 3 bases and 4 bases, with 15 bases remaining between them. This CDR3 has 15 residues. In DNA, the CDR3 is TGCGCCAGCAGTCAGTGGCAGGGGATAACCTATGGCTACACCTTC. This codes for CASSQWQGITYGYTF.

The table lists this clone with a few counts. DNA for the CDR3: TGTGCCAGCAGTAATTTAGCGGGAGCGAGGAATGAGCAGTTCTTC. It is translated as CASSNLAGARNEQFF. The chain uses TRBV11-2 and TRBJ2-1; 9 nucleotides align to TRBD2. From germline, CDR1 is SGHAT and CDR2 FQNNGV. There are 15 residues in the CDR3. V gave up 6 bases and J gave up 7 bases; unmatched junction bases: 10.

The gene calls are TRBV12-3 or TRBV12-4 and TRBJ2-5, with D uncertain. The V end was cut by 3 bases, the J end by 4 bases, with 9 bases between. This CDR3 is built from 13 residues. CDR3 amino acids: CASSFLSPETQYF. For the CDR3, the DNA is TGTGCCAGCAGTTTCCTATCTCCAGAGACCCAGTACTTC.

V usage is TRBV30 and J usage is TRBJ2-5, with 13 positions matching TRBD2. The CDR3 consists of 13 residues. The V and J ends lost 3 bases and 7 bases, in that order; junction bases with no gene match: 2. CDR1 is GTSNPN, CDR2 SVGIG, per germline (reference sequence). The CDR3 here is CAWSRTSGRTQYF. The CDR3 coding sequence is TGTGCCTGGAGCAGGACTAGCGGGAGGACCCAGTACTTC.

The chain couples TRBV12-3 or TRBV12-4 to TRBJ1-2, with no clear D. The V end lost 9 bases, the J end lost 0 bases, and 5 bases lay between the germline ends. The CDR3 is 11 amino acids. The CDR3 DNA sequence: TGTGCCAGTGGCACTAACTATGGCTACACCTTC. Its translation is CASGTNYGYTF.

The rearrangement joins TRBV14 to TRBJ2-3; no reliable D call. V lost 0 bases to trimming and J lost 1 base, with 17 bases between them. Looked up from germline, CDR1 is SGHDN and CDR2 is FVKESK. The CDR3 is 18 residues long. The CDR3 bases are TGTGCCAGCAGCCAAGAAAGAGGTCTGGTGTGGGGCACAGATACGCAGTATTTT. This codes for CASSQERGLVWGTDTQYF.

V usage is TRBV18 and J usage is TRBJ1-5; no reliable D call. From germline, CDR1 is KGHSH and CDR2 LQKENI. This CDR3 spans 14 amino acids. The ends were cut back, 3 bases at V and 7 bases at J, with 13 bases in the middle. CDR3 protein: CASSPQRAGQPQHF. As DNA, the CDR3 is TGTGCCAGCTCACCGCAGAGGGCGGGACAGCCCCAGCATTTT.

The chain recombines TRBV5-8 with TRBJ1-1; D is ambiguous. The CDR3 consists of 14 residues. Germline assignment: CDR1 SGHTS and CDR2 YDEGEE. Trimming removed 2 bases at V and 1 base at J, with 9 bases between. The CDR3 loop reads CASSFGVGNTEAFF. The DNA for the CDR3 is TGTGCCAGCAGCTTCGGGGTGGGGAACACTGAAGCTTTCTTT.

The chain is built from TRBV19 and TRBJ1-4; D not certain. The ends were cut back, 1 base at V and 6 bases at J, with 3 bases in the middle. The CDR3 totals 12 residues. Germline V gives CDR1 LNHDA, CDR2 SQIVND (reference sequence). The CDR3 DNA reads TGTGCCAGTAGTATAGCGGATGAAAAACTGTTTTTT. Protein sequence: CASSIADEKLFF.

The genes are TRBV3-1 (or the pseudogene TRBV3-2) and TRBJ2-1, with 7 bases lining up with TRBD2. V lost 2 bases to trimming and J lost 8 bases; unmatched junction nucleotides: 9. CDR1 and CDR2 from the germline V gene are LGHDT and YNNKEL (reference sequence). The CDR3 runs to 15 residues. CDR3 sequence reads: CASSQQAGVIDEQFF. The CDR3 DNA is TGTGCCAGCAGCCAACAGGCGGGAGTAATCGATGAGCAGTTCTTC.

Written as DNA, the CDR3 is TGCGCCAGCAGCCAATTCCGGGGGAGCAATGAGCAGTTCTTC. This sequence encodes CASSQFRGSNEQFF. V gene TRBV4-3 combines with J gene TRBJ2-1; D is possibly TRBD2 (6 bases). Germline V gives CDR1 LGHNA, CDR2 YSLEER. V lost 2 bases to trimming and J lost 6 bases, with 11 bases between them. The CDR3 runs 14 residues.

The V and J genes are TRBV7-6 and TRBJ1-2; D not resolved. The CDR3 spans 13 residues. V dropped 2 bases and J dropped 7 bases, with 11 bases sitting between them. The V gene's germline CDR1 is SGHVS and CDR2 FNYEAQ. As DNA, the CDR3 is TGTGCCAGCAGCTTATATGAGGAAGGTGGCTACACCTTC. Translated: CASSLYEEGGYTF.

The chain combines TRBV7-2 with TRBJ2-1; 8 nucleotides align to TRBD2. V was pared by 3 bases and J by 6 bases, with 4 bases of the junction left unmatched. This CDR3 has 14 amino acids. Germline V gene lookup returns CDR1 SGHTA and CDR2 FQGNSA. In DNA, the CDR3 is TGTGCCAGCAGCTTTGGACTAGCAAGCAATGAGCAGTTCTTC. This encodes CASSFGLASNEQFF.

A few counts support this clone. The chain couples TRBV3-1 (or the pseudogene TRBV3-2) to TRBJ2-1, with D perhaps matching TRBD1 or TRBD2 (6 bases each). CDR3 size: 15 residues. Trimming removed 9 bases from V and 2 bases from J, with 17 bases in between. Germline V gene lookup returns CDR1 LGHDT and CDR2 YNNKEL (reference sequence). In DNA form, the CDR3 reads TGTGCCAGTGGGGGGCAGGGGCCCCCCTACAATGAGCAGTTCTTC. This gives the protein CASGGQGPPYNEQFF.

CDR3 region: CASSQDGGRGDNQPQHF. The CDR3 nucleotides are TGTGCCAGCAGCCAAGATGGCGGTCGAGGAGACAATCAGCCCCAGCATTTT. This chain connects TRBV3-1 (or the pseudogene TRBV3-2) to TRBJ1-5, with D hard to call. V lost 0 bases, J lost 3 bases, and 15 bases lay in between. The length of the CDR3 is 17 residues. Germline V gene sequence: CDR1 LGHDT, CDR2 YNNKEL (reference sequence).